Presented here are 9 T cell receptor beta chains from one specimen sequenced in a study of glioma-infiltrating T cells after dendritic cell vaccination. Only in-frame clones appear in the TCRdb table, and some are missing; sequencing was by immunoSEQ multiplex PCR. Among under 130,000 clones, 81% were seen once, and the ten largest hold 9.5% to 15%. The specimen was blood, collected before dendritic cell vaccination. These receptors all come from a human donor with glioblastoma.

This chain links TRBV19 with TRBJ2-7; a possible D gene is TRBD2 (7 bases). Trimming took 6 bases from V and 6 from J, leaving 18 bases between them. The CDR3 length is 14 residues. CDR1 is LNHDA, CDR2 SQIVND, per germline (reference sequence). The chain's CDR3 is CASRPGTGGVEQYF. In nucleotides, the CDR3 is TGTGCCAGTAGGCCCGGGACGGGGGGCGTCGAGCAGTACTTC.

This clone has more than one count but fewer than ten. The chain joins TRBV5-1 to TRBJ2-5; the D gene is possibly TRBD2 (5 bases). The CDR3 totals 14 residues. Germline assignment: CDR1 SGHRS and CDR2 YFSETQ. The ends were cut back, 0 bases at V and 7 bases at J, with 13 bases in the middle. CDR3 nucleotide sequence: TGCGCCAGCAGCTTGGCCGAGGGAATAGGGACCCAGTACTTC. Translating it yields CASSLAEGIGTQYF. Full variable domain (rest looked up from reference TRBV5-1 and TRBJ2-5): KAGVTQTPRYLIKTRGQQVTLSCSPISGHRSVSWYQQTPGQGLQFLFEYFSETQRNKGNFPGRFSGRQFSNSRSEMNVSTLELGDSALYLCASSLAEGIGTQYFGPGTRLLVL.

The CDR3 reads CASRRASGEGSYNEQFF. CDR3 in DNA: TGTGCCAGCAGGAGGGCTAGCGGGGAAGGTTCCTACAATGAGCAGTTCTTC. This rearrangement joins TRBV2 to TRBJ2-1, with 9 bases aligning to TRBD2. CDR3 length: 17 amino acids. Germline V lookup: CDR1 SNHLY, CDR2 FYNNEI. Trimming took 6 bases from V and 1 from J; bases not matched to a gene: 10. The complete variable domain, with remaining parts taken from reference TRBV2 and TRBJ2-1, reads EPEVTQTPSHQVTQMGQEVILRCVPISNHLYFYWYRQILGQKVEFLVSFYNNEISEKSEIFDDQFSVERPDGSNFTLKIRSTKLEDSAMYFCASRRASGEGSYNEQFFGPGTRLTVL.

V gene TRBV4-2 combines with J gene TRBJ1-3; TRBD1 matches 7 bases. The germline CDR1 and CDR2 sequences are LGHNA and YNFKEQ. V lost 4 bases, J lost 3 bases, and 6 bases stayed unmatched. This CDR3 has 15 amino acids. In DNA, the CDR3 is TGTGCCAGCAGCCTTAATCGGGACAGTGGAAACACCATATATTTT. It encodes CASSLNRDSGNTIYF.

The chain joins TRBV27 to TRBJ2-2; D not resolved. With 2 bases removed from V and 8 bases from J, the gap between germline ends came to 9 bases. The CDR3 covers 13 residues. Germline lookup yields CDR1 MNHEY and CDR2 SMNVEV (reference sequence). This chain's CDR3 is CASSLGARGELFF. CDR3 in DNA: TGTGCCAGCAGTTTAGGTGCGCGTGGGGAGCTGTTTTTT.

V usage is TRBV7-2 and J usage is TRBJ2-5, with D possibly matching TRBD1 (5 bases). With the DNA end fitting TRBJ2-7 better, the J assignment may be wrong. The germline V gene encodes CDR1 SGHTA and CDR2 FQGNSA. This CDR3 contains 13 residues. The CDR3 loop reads CASSLVRGGEQYF. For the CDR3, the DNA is TGTGCCAGCAGCTTAGTTAGGGGTGGCGAGCAGTACTTC.

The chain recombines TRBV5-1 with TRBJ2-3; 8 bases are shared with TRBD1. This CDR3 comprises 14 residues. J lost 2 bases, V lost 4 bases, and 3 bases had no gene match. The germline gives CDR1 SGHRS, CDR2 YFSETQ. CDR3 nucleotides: TGCGCCAGCAGCCGACAGGGGATCACAGATACGCAGTATTTT. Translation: CASSRQGITDTQYF.

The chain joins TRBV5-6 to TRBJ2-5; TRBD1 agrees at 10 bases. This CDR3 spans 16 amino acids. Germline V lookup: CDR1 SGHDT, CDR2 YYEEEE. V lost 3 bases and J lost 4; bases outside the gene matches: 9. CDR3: CASSYDTTGGVETQYF. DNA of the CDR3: TGTGCCAGCAGCTACGACACGACAGGGGGCGTAGAGACCCAGTACTTC.

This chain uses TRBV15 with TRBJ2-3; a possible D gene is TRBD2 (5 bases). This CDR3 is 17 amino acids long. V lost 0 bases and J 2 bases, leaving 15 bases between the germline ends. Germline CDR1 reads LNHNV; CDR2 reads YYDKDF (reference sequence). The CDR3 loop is CATSRELRSGTTDTQYF. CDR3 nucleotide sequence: TGTGCCACCAGCAGAGAACTTAGGAGCGGTACCACAGATACGCAGTATTTT.